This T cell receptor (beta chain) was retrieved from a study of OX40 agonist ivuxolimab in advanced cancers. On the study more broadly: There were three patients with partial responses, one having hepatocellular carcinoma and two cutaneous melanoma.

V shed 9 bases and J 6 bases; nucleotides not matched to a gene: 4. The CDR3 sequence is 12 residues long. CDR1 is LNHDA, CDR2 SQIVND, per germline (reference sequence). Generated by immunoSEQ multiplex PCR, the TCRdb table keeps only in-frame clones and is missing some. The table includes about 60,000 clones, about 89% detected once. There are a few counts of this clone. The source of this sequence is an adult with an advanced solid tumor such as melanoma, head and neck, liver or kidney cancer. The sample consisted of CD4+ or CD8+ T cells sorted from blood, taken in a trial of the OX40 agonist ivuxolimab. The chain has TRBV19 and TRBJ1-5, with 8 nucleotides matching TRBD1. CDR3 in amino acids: CASDRGTQPQHF. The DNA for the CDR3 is TGTGCCAGCGACAGGGGTACTCAGCCCCAGCATTTT.